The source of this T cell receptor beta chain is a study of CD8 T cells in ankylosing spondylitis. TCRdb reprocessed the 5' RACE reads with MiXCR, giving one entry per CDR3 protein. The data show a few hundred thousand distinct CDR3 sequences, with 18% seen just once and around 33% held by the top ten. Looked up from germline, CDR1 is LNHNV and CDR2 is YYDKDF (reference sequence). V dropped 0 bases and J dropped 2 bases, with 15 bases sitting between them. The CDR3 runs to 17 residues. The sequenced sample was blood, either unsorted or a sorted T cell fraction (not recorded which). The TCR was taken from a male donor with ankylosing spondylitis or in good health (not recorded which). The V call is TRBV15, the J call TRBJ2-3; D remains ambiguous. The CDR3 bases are TGTGCCACCAGCAGAGAAAGACCAGACGGGTACACAGATACGCAGTATTTT. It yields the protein CATSRERPDGYTDTQYF.